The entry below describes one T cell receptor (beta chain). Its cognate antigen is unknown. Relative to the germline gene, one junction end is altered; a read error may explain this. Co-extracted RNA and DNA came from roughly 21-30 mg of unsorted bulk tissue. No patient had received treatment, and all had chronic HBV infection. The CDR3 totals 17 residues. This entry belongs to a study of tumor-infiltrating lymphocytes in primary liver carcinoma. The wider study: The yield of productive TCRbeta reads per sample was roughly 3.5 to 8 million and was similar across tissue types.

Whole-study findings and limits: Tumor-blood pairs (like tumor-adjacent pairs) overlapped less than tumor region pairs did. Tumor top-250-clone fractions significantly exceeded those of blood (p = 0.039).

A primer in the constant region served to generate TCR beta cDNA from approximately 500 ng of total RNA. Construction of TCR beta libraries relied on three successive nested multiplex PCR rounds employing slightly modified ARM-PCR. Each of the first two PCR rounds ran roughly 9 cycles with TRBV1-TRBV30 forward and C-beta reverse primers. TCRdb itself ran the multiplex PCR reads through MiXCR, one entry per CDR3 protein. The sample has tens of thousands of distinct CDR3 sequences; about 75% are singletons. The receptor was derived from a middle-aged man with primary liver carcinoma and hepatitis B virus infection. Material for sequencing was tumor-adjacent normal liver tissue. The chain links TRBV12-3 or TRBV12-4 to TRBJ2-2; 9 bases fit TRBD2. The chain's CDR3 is CAISLSLAGGPSGELFF. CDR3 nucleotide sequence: TGTGCCATCAGTTTATCGTTGGCGGGGGGGCCGTCCGGGGAGCTGTTTTTT.